This TCR beta chain originates from a study of blood T cell repertoires in COVID-19. The protocol was immunoSEQ multiplex PCR, while the TCRdb copy is restricted to in-frame clones and leaves out a portion. Of approximately 170,000 clones in the sample, about 87% were seen once. Germline lookup yields CDR1 SEHNR and CDR2 FQNEAQ (reference sequence). V gave up 6 bases and J gave up 3 bases, with 17 bases separating them. This CDR3 region has 15 residues. The source of this sequence is a woman older than 75 with COVID-19, enrolled during active disease. Material for sequencing was peripheral blood. The rearrangement uses TRBV7-9 and TRBJ1-1; the D is unclear. The CDR3 sequence: CASSPRGYLDTEAFF. In nucleotides, the CDR3 is TGTGCCAGCAGTCCCAGAGGATATCTAGACACTGAAGCTTTCTTT.